The rows below give T cell receptor beta chains drawn from one sample of a study of blood T cell repertoires in COVID-19. TCRdb's copy holds only in-frame clones and misses some; the assay was immunoSEQ multiplex PCR. The sample has about 120,000 clones, roughly 80% seen once; the top ten hold around 5.2%. Sample: peripheral blood. The source of these receptors is a man between 60 and 75 years old with acute or convalescent COVID-19. CDR3s include the opening cysteine and the closing phenylalanine or tryptophan. D genes are given only for firm matches. Size tells how often a clone was seen (once, few, many) or the class of an expanded clone, and some rows leave it out.

clone size,J gene,V gene,D gene,CDR3 protein,CDR3 DNA
NA,TRBJ2-1,TRBV19,NA,CASMSDRNNEQFF,TGTGCCAGTATGTCCGACAGGAACAATGAGCAGTTCTTC
NA,TRBJ2-2,TRBV30,NA,CAWSVPPGLMNTGELFF,TGTGCCTGGAGTGTACCTCCGGGACTGATGAACACCGGGGAGCTGTTTTTT
NA,TRBJ2-2,TRBV5-1,TRBD1,CASSLGFWTGRNSNTGELFF,TGCGCCAGCAGCTTGGGGTTCTGGACAGGGCGTAATTCGAACACCGGGGAGCTGTTTTTT
NA,TRBJ1-5,TRBV18,TRBD1,CASSPTGVRNQPQHF,TGTGCCAGCTCACCGACAGGGGTCCGGAATCAGCCCCAGCATTTT
once,TRBJ2-2,TRBV3-1/TRBV3-2,NA,CASSHFRGNTGELFF,TGTGCCAGCAGCCACTTCCGGGGGAACACCGGGGAGCTGTTTTTT
few,TRBJ2-2,TRBV7-3,TRBD1,CASSLGGQGNTGELFF,TGTGCCAGCAGCTTAGGTGGACAGGGAAACACCGGGGAGCTGTTTTTT
NA,TRBJ1-5,TRBV6-5,TRBD1,CASTRTGSTLEPQHF,TGTGCCAGCACACGGACAGGGTCCACTCTGGAGCCCCAGCATTTT
NA,TRBJ1-5,TRBV6-1,NA,CASSEARGSFYQPQHF,TGTGCCAGCAGTGAAGCCCGCGGGAGTTTCTACCAGCCCCAGCATTTT
NA,TRBJ1-1,TRBV19,NA,CASSSTIQRGGTEAFF,TGTGCCAGTAGTTCTACCATTCAAAGGGGGGGCACTGAAGCTTTCTTT
NA,TRBJ2-2,TRBV5-1,TRBD2,CASSLYAGGNTGELFF,TGCGCCAGCAGCTTGTATGCGGGAGGGAACACCGGGGAGCTGTTTTTT
NA,TRBJ1-1,TRBV24-1,TRBD1,CATSPQTRTGNTEAFF,TGTGCCACCTCCCCTCAAACCAGGACAGGGAACACTGAAGCTTTCTTT
many,TRBJ2-2,TRBV25-1,TRBD2,CASSALLAGNLGELFF,TGTGCCAGCAGTGCGCTACTAGCGGGAAACCTCGGGGAGCTGTTTTTT
NA,TRBJ2-1,TRBV5-1,NA,CASSPEGSYNEQFF,TGCGCCAGCAGCCCCGAGGGCTCCTACAATGAGCAGTTCTTC
NA,TRBJ1-6,TRBV6-5,NA,CASSPSSYNSPLHF,TGTGCCAGTAGTCCTAGCTCCTATAATTCACCCCTCCACTTT
NA,TRBJ1-5,TRBV19,NA,CASSSSRTGKYSNQPQHF,TGTGCCAGTAGTAGTTCGAGAACAGGCAAGTATAGCAATCAGCCCCAGCATTTT
NA,TRBJ2-5,TRBV28,NA,CASSFGKTPPGTQYF,TGTGCCAGCAGTTTTGGAAAGACGCCCCCGGGGACCCAGTACTTC
NA,TRBJ1-2,TRBV10-3,NA,CAISEFRGNYGYTF,TGTGCCATCAGTGAGTTTCGAGGTAACTATGGCTACACCTTC
NA,TRBJ2-7,TRBV27,TRBD2,CASSLSGYALAGVDEQYF,TGTGCCAGCAGTTTATCGGGGTACGCTCTAGCGGGGGTCGACGAGCAGTACTTC
NA,TRBJ2-3,TRBV28,TRBD2,CASSLRGELTDTQYF,TGTGCCAGCAGTTTACGGGGGGAACTCACAGATACGCAGTATTTT
NA,TRBJ1-6,TRBV2,NA,CASRKTSYSPLHF,TGTGCCAGCAGGAAAACTAGCTATTCACCCCTCCACTTT
NA,TRBJ1-6,TRBV19,TRBD1,CASKEPGTGAFTLHF,TGTGCCAGTAAAGAACCCGGGACAGGGGCTTTTACCCTCCACTTT
NA,TRBJ1-1,TRBV4-2,NA,CASSQEPQAGGTEAFF,TGTGCCAGCAGCCAAGAGCCTCAGGCAGGAGGCACTGAAGCTTTCTTT
NA,TRBJ1-4,TRBV5-1,TRBD1,CASSLQTGAPIKLFF,TGCGCCAGCAGCTTGCAAACAGGGGCTCCAATTAAACTGTTTTTT
NA,TRBJ2-3,TRBV5-6,TRBD1,CASSSTGVRERLRTDTQYF,TGTGCCAGCAGCTCGACAGGGGTGAGGGAGAGATTGCGGACAGATACGCAGTATTTT
NA,TRBJ2-7,TRBV5-1,NA,CASSFPREVHEQYF,TGCGCCAGCAGCTTTCCGAGGGAGGTGCACGAGCAGTACTTC
NA,TRBJ2-1,TRBV24-1,TRBD1,CATSDSGTGRNEQFF,TGTGCCACCAGTGATTCCGGGACAGGGAGAAATGAGCAGTTCTTC
NA,TRBJ2-7,TRBV3-1/TRBV3-2,NA,CASSQGGGGIWYEQYF,TGTGCCAGCAGCCAAGGGGGAGGAGGGATTTGGTACGAGCAGTACTTC
few,TRBJ1-2,TRBV27,TRBD1,CASSLQTGGLFGYTF,TGTGCCAGCAGTCTCCAAACAGGGGGTTTGTTTGGCTACACCTTC
NA,TRBJ2-7,TRBV15,TRBD1,CATSSGAWTGLGEQYF,TGTGCCACCAGCAGTGGGGCTTGGACAGGGCTGGGTGAGCAGTACTTC
NA,TRBJ2-6,TRBV7-6,TRBD1,CASSYAPGGQSSGANVLTF,TGTGCCAGCAGCTACGCACCAGGGGGCCAGAGCTCTGGGGCCAACGTCCTGACTTTC
few,TRBJ1-1,TRBV9,NA,CASSSTGTEAFF,TGTGCCAGCAGCTCAACAGGGACTGAAGCTTTCTTT
few,TRBJ1-1,TRBV12-5,NA,CASGPPTGTMNTEAFF,TGTGCTAGTGGTCCGCCGACAGGTACCATGAACACTGAAGCTTTCTTT
NA,TRBJ2-5,TRBV18,TRBD2,CASSPSGTSGRKTQYF,TGTGCCAGCTCTCCCTCCGGGACTAGCGGGAGAAAGACCCAGTACTTC
NA,TRBJ2-3,TRBV29-1,NA,CSVAGSSGTQYF,TGCAGCGTTGCTGGTAGTAGTGGTACGCAGTATTTT
NA,TRBJ1-1,TRBV6-5,TRBD1,CASSYRTGGANTEAFF,TGTGCCAGCAGTTACCGCACAGGGGGGGCGAACACTGAAGCTTTCTTT
NA,TRBJ1-2,TRBV11-2,TRBD1,CASSARQGTIYGYTF,TGTGCCAGCAGCGCCCGACAGGGAACTATCTATGGCTACACCTTC